Listed here are 20 T cell receptor beta chains from one sample, sequenced in a study of T cell repertoires in cytomegalovirus infection. These TCRs are of unknown antigen specificity. TCRdb re-analysed the reads in MiXCR, keeping a single row per CDR3 protein. The sample lists approximately 990,000 distinct CDR3 sequences, 30% to 40% occurring once. This sample comprised cultured CD8+ T cells from PBMCs, obtained from culture after CMV antigen stimulation. These receptor sequences come from a human donor in good health (CMV status not recorded). Some clones in this sample may be carry-over from other donors' samples.

The chain recombines TRBV5-1 with TRBJ2-3, with TRBD2 as a possible D gene (5 bases). The CDR3 runs 12 residues. The germline V and J ends were trimmed by 3 bases and 6 bases, with 8 bases remaining between them. Germline V lookup: CDR1 SGHRS, CDR2 YFSETQ. The DNA for the CDR3 is TGCGCCAGCAGCTGGCGGGTTGATACGCAGTATTTT. Translation: CASSWRVDTQYF. The entire variable domain, with the rest obtained from reference TRBV5-1 and TRBJ2-3, is as follows: KAGVTQTPRYLIKTRGQQVTLSCSPISGHRSVSWYQQTPGQGLQFLFEYFSETQRNKGNFPGRFSGRQFSNSRSEMNVSTLELGDSALYLCASSWRVDTQYFGPGTRLTVL.

CDR3 sequence (DNA): TGTGCCAGCAGTTGTGGGGCGCTGGGAGAAAAACTGTTTTTT. Its protein is CASSCGALGEKLFF. This rearrangement joins TRBV28 to TRBJ1-4, with D possibly TRBD1 on 5 matching bases. Germline CDR1 reads MDHEN; CDR2 reads SYDVKM. V was pared by 4 bases and J by 8 bases, with 14 bases between. The CDR3 has 14 residues.

The V call is TRBV2, the J call TRBJ1-1, with D maybe TRBD1 (5 bases). The CDR3 runs to 12 residues. Per the germline V gene, CDR1 is SNHLY and CDR2 is FYNNEI. V was trimmed by 10 bases and J by 10 bases, leaving 19 bases between them. DNA for the CDR3: TGTGCCATCTTAGGTCCAGGGATTGGAGCTTTCTTT. Residues: CAILGPGIGAFF.

V usage is TRBV27 and J usage is TRBJ1-2, with TRBD1 identical over 10 bases. This CDR3 is built from 15 residues. V lost 3 bases, J lost 4 bases, and 5 bases stayed unmatched. In germline, CDR1 is MNHEY, CDR2 SMNVEV (reference sequence). CDR3 sequence (DNA): TGTGCCAGCAGTTTCGGGACAGGGGATTTCTATGGCTACACCTTC. Its protein is CASSFGTGDFYGYTF.

The sample holds a few counts of this clonotype. The gene calls are TRBV29-1 and TRBJ1-5; maybe TRBD1 (6 bases). Germline CDR1 is SQVTM and CDR2 is ANQGSEA. V shed 7 bases and J shed 1 base, with 14 bases lying between them. This CDR3 is 14 amino acids long. CDR3 bases: TGCAGCGCCTACCTAGGGGGAAGCAATCAGCCCCAGCATTTT. This gives the protein CSAYLGGSNQPQHF.

Remarks on this clonotype: A much larger clone lies a single base off, so this may be a read error. This chain joins TRBV6-1 and TRBJ2-1; 10 nucleotides line up with TRBD1. There are 17 residues in the CDR3. In germline, CDR1 is MNHNS, CDR2 SASEGT. The ends lost 5 bases at V and 3 bases at J; junction bases unmatched: 10. DNA for the CDR3: TGTGCCAGCAGTTCCACCATGTGGACAGGGGGCTACAATGAGCAGTTCTTC. Its protein is CASSSTMWTGGYNEQFF.

The chain uses TRBV7-2 and TRBJ2-1, with D tentatively TRBD1 or TRBD2 (5 bases each). The CDR3 extends over 11 amino acids. V lost 7 bases, J lost 10 bases, and 11 bases lay in between. Germline V gene lookup returns CDR1 SGHTA and CDR2 FQGNSA. Here the CDR3 DNA reads TGTGCCAGCATTAAGGGGACGGAGCAGTTCTTC. Amino acid sequence: CASIKGTEQFF.

There are a few counts of this clonotype. The chain is built from TRBV6-2 or TRBV6-3 and TRBJ1-6; no clear D. Germline CDR1 reads MNHEY; CDR2 reads SVGEGT. V shed 4 bases and J shed 4 bases, with 14 bases lying between them. The CDR3 totals 16 residues. The CDR3: CASSSSIGAYNSPLHF. CDR3 DNA sequence: TGTGCCAGCAGTTCTTCCATAGGCGCATATAATTCACCCCTCCACTTT.

This clonotype was observed a handful of times. The chain joins TRBV5-5 to TRBJ2-5; 8 nucleotides line up with TRBD1. The CDR3 runs to 15 residues. The V segment lost 5 bases and the J segment 2 bases; nucleotides outside the gene matches: 8. Germline V gene lookup returns CDR1 SGHKS and CDR2 YYEKEE (reference sequence). Written as DNA, the CDR3 is TGTGCCAGCAGTTACCTGGACAGGGCACAAGAGACCCAGTACTTC. This sequence encodes CASSYLDRAQETQYF.

This clonotype was seen ten or more times. The J gene is TRBJ1-5, the V gene TRBV7-9; 10 bases agree with TRBD1. V lost 3 bases to trimming and J lost 7 bases; unmatched junction nucleotides: 3. In germline, CDR1 is SEHNR, CDR2 FQNEAQ (reference sequence). The CDR3 is 14 amino acids. This CDR3 is CASSLTGGRQPQHF. DNA for the CDR3: TGTGCCAGCAGCTTGACAGGGGGCAGGCAGCCCCAGCATTTT.

This clonotype turned up a few times. The V gene is TRBV6-2 or TRBV6-3, the J gene TRBJ2-3; 7 bases align to TRBD1. Germline-derived CDR1 and CDR2 are MNHEY and SVGEGT. V dropped 5 bases and J dropped 5; count of bases not matched to a gene: 7. This CDR3 has 14 residues. The CDR3 DNA reads TGTGCCAGCAGTACCCTGGACAGGCAAGATACGCAGTATTTT. Its protein is CASSTLDRQDTQYF.

This clonotype was picked up many times. The CDR3 loop is CASTFSRAGNTEAFF. The CDR3 coding sequence is TGTGCCAGCACTTTCAGTCGGGCAGGGAACACTGAAGCTTTCTTT. This sequence joins TRBV6-1 and TRBJ1-1, with D uncertain. V was clipped by 7 bases and J by 1 base, with 16 bases between them. CDR1 MNHNS and CDR2 SASEGT come from the germline V gene. This CDR3 spans 15 amino acids.

The chain uses TRBV6-2 or TRBV6-3 and TRBJ2-1; D may be TRBD2 (5 bases). In germline, CDR1 is MNHEY, CDR2 SVGEGT. The CDR3 runs to 15 residues. V shed 2 bases and J shed 0 bases, with 8 bases lying between them. In DNA form, the CDR3 reads TGTGCCAGCAGTTACGGGCGGGCCTCCTACAATGAGCAGTTCTTC. Translation gives CASSYGRASYNEQFF.

The chain couples TRBV12-3 or TRBV12-4 to TRBJ1-5; D is undetermined. Trimming removed 6 bases at V and 7 bases at J, with 13 bases between. This CDR3 spans 13 amino acids. As DNA, the CDR3 is TGTGCCAGCAGCACCGGGGTTCACCAGCCCCAGCATTTT. The encoded protein is CASSTGVHQPQHF.

This sequence joins TRBV9 and TRBJ1-1; D remains ambiguous. Trimming took 3 bases from V and 6 from J, leaving 9 bases between them. The CDR3 runs 12 residues. CDR1 and CDR2 (germline): SGDLS, YYNGEE. Here the CDR3 DNA reads TGTGCCAGCAGCGCTAATTCGGCTGAAGCTTTCTTT. It translates to CASSANSAEAFF.

The gene calls are TRBV5-1 and TRBJ1-2; D remains ambiguous. V was trimmed by 1 base and J by 1 base, leaving 17 bases between them. Per germline, CDR1 SGHRS and CDR2 YFSETQ. This CDR3 is built from 17 residues. The CDR3: CASSLSAVRDYNYGYTF. As DNA, the CDR3 is TGCGCCAGCAGCTTGTCTGCGGTGAGGGATTATAACTATGGCTACACCTTC.

The chain carries TRBV9 and TRBJ1-2; D uncertain. Germline values: CDR1 SGDLS, CDR2 YYNGEE. With 2 bases removed from V and 6 bases from J, the gap between germline ends came to 5 bases. CDR3 length: 11 amino acids. Written as DNA, the CDR3 is TGTGCCAGCAGCGTGGCGGATGGCTACACCTTC. Its translation: CASSVADGYTF. Full variable domain (missing parts from reference TRBV9 and TRBJ1-2): DSGVTQTPKHLITATGQRVTLRCSPRSGDLSVYWYQQSLDQGLQFLIQYYNGEERAKGNILERFSAQQFPDLHSELNLSSLELGDSALYFCASSVADGYTFGSGTRLTVV.

The rearrangement joins TRBV7-9 to TRBJ1-1; unclear D gene. CDR3 length: 11 amino acids. V lost 5 bases and J 8 bases, leaving 9 bases between the germline ends. Germline lookup yields CDR1 SEHNR and CDR2 FQNEAQ (reference sequence). The CDR3 coding sequence is TGTGCCAGCAGCCAACTCCTCGAAGCTTTCTTT. Its translation is CASSQLLEAFF. Full variable domain (missing parts from reference TRBV7-9 and TRBJ1-1): DTGVSQNPRHKITKRGQNVTFRCDPISEHNRLYWYRQTLGQGPEFLTYFQNEAQLEKSRLLSDRFSAERPKGSFSTLEIQRTEQGDSAMYLCASSQLLEAFFGQGTRLTVV.

This chain uses TRBV12-3 or TRBV12-4 with TRBJ2-7; D possibly matches TRBD1 or TRBD2 (5 bases each). CDR3 length equals 13 residues. Trimming stripped 3 bases from V and 6 bases from J, with 12 bases between. CDR3: CASSFGAIGEQYV. The CDR3 DNA is TGTGCCAGCAGTTTCGGGGCTATTGGCGAGCAGTACGTC.

Here the CDR3 reads CASSFWPGELFF. CDR3 DNA: TGTGCCAGCAGTTTTTGGCCCGGGGAGCTGTTTTTT. The chain recombines TRBV27 with TRBJ2-2; D not resolved. The CDR3 loop spans 12 amino acids. Germline CDR1 is MNHEY and CDR2 is SMNVEV (reference sequence). Trimming took 3 bases from V and 6 from J, leaving 5 bases between them.